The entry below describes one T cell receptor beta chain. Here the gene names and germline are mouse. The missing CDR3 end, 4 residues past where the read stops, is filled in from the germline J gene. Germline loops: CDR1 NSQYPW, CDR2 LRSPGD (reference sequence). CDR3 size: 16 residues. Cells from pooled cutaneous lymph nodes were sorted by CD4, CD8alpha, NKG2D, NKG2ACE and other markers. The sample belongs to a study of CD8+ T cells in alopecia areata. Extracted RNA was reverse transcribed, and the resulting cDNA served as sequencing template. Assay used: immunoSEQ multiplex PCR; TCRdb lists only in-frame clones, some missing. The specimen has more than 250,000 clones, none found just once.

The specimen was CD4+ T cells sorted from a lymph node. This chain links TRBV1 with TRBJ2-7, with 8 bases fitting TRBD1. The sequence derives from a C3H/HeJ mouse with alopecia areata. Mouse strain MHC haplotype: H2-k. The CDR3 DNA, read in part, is TGCACCTGCAGTGCAGCGGGACAGGATCATATGGAT. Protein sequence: CTCSAAGQDHMD. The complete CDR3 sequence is CTCSAAGQDHMDEQYF.